This T cell receptor beta chain came from a study of T cells after somatic rescue of genetic block. Here immunoSEQ multiplex PCR was the method, and the copy in TCRdb shows in-frame clones only, minus some. The sample lists 13,000 or so clones; over 60% were seen once. Deletions cut 5 bases from V and 5 bases from J, with 15 bases between. This CDR3 comprises 14 residues. Looked up from germline, CDR1 is MNHEY and CDR2 is SVGAGI. The chain has TRBV6-5 and TRBJ2-5; D remains unclear. The sample taken for sequencing was peripheral blood mononuclear cells (PBMCs). This clonotype was obtained from a boy younger than 18. CDR3: CASSRDLYGETQYF. CDR3 nucleotides: TGTGCCAGCAGTAGAGACCTTTACGGGGAGACCCAGTACTTC.